Listed below are T cell receptor beta chains from one sample, sequenced in a study of shared clonotypes between healthy human individuals. Repertoires were generated with immunoSEQ multiplex PCR, while TCRdb's copy carries only in-frame clones and drops some. The sample holds more than 1.2 million clones; approximately 98.5% are singletons and the top ten take approximately 0.38%. Material for sequencing was naive CD4+ T cells sorted from blood. Receptors originate from a man younger than 45 in good health. Both conserved end residues are part of each CDR3. Fields, in order: clone size, V gene, D gene, J gene, CDR3 DNA, CDR3 protein. D genes are given only for firm matches. Expanded clones get a size class; other rows say once, few or many, or leave the size out.

clone size: -; V gene: TRBV27; D gene: TRBD2; J gene: TRBJ2-2; CDR3 DNA: TGTGCCAGCACCAGACTAGCGGGAGCGAACACCGGGGAGCTGTTTTTT; CDR3 protein: CASTRLAGANTGELFF
clone size: -; V gene: TRBV7-9; D gene: TRBD1; J gene: TRBJ1-4; CDR3 DNA: TGTGCCAGCAGCTATGGACAGGGTAGCGAAAAACTGTTTTTT; CDR3 protein: CASSYGQGSEKLFF
clone size: -; V gene: TRBV7-2; D gene: TRBD1; J gene: TRBJ1-3; CDR3 DNA: TGTGCCAGCAGCTTAGTCCTCGGGACAGGGGTTGGAAACACCATATATTTT; CDR3 protein: CASSLVLGTGVGNTIYF
clone size: -; V gene: TRBV18; D gene: -; J gene: TRBJ2-7; CDR3 DNA: TGTGCCAGCTCACCAATTCTTTCCAGCGATTACGAGCAGTACTTC; CDR3 protein: CASSPILSSDYEQYF
clone size: -; V gene: TRBV18; D gene: TRBD2; J gene: TRBJ2-1; CDR3 DNA: TGTGCCAGCGTAAACTACCGGACTAGCGGGGGGTACAATGAGCAGTTCTTC; CDR3 protein: CASVNYRTSGGYNEQFF
clone size: -; V gene: TRBV7-8; D gene: TRBD2; J gene: TRBJ2-2; CDR3 DNA: TGTGCCAGTGTAGCGGGACGTGTCTTTGGCACCGGGGAGCTGTTTTTT; CDR3 protein: CASVAGRVFGTGELFF
clone size: -; V gene: TRBV7-3; D gene: TRBD2; J gene: TRBJ2-2; CDR3 DNA: TGTGCCAGCAGCCTTCGGGGACTAGCGAGTTTCGGGGAGCTGTTTTTT; CDR3 protein: CASSLRGLASFGELFF
clone size: -; V gene: TRBV5-1; D gene: -; J gene: TRBJ2-1; CDR3 DNA: TGCGCCAGCAGCTTGGTCCTAGCCCCTAATGAGCAGTTCTTC; CDR3 protein: CASSLVLAPNEQFF
clone size: -; V gene: TRBV18; D gene: TRBD1; J gene: TRBJ1-1; CDR3 DNA: TGTGCCAGCTCACCATATGGGACAGGGCACACTGAAGCTTTCTTT; CDR3 protein: CASSPYGTGHTEAFF
clone size: -; V gene: TRBV5-8; D gene: TRBD2; J gene: TRBJ2-7; CDR3 DNA: TGTGCCAGCAGCTTGGATAGCGGGAGGTCCTACGAGCAGTACTTC; CDR3 protein: CASSLDSGRSYEQYF
clone size: -; V gene: TRBV19; D gene: TRBD2; J gene: TRBJ2-1; CDR3 DNA: TGTGCCAGTAGTATCCGGACTAGCGGGAGCAATGAGCAGTTCTTC; CDR3 protein: CASSIRTSGSNEQFF
clone size: -; V gene: TRBV28; D gene: -; J gene: TRBJ2-1; CDR3 DNA: TGTGCCAGCAGCCAATTCCATGAGCAGTTCTTC; CDR3 protein: CASSQFHEQFF
clone size: once; V gene: TRBV6-6; D gene: -; J gene: TRBJ2-7; CDR3 DNA: TGTGCCAGCAGTTACTCGCGGGGAGACAGGGACGAGCAGTACTTC; CDR3 protein: CASSYSRGDRDEQYF
clone size: once; V gene: TRBV5-1; D gene: TRBD2; J gene: TRBJ2-1; CDR3 DNA: TGCGCCAGCAGCTTGTCGGGAGGGAGCTCCTACAATGAGCAGTTCTTC; CDR3 protein: CASSLSGGSSYNEQFF
clone size: once; V gene: TRBV28; D gene: TRBD1; J gene: TRBJ2-1; CDR3 DNA: TGTGCCAGCAGTCCCGACAACAGGGGGCACAATGAGCAGTTCTTC; CDR3 protein: CASSPDNRGHNEQFF
clone size: -; V gene: TRBV6-1; D gene: -; J gene: TRBJ2-6; CDR3 DNA: TGTGCCAGCAGGACTGGAGCTGGGGCCAACGTCCTGACTTTC; CDR3 protein: CASRTGAGANVLTF
clone size: -; V gene: TRBV5-4; D gene: -; J gene: TRBJ2-1; CDR3 DNA: TGTGCCAGCAGCTTTACGGGCCCCGGGGCTGAGCAGTTCTTC; CDR3 protein: CASSFTGPGAEQFF